One and the same sample provided the 20 T cell receptor beta chains below, sequenced in a study of blood T cell repertoires in COVID-19. Clones were read by immunoSEQ multiplex PCR, and TCRdb kept only the in-frame ones, dropping some. The sample contains approximately 250,000 clones, 70% to 90% of which appear only once. Material for sequencing was peripheral blood. These receptors were obtained from a woman in her seventies with COVID-19, enrolled during active disease.

A word on this clone: A read error may explain this, as a much larger clone is one base away. J is TRBJ2-3 and V is TRBV5-4; D remains unclear. The CDR3 runs 12 residues. Germline V gives CDR1 SGHNT, CDR2 YYREEE (reference sequence). V shed 0 bases and J shed 6 bases, with 5 bases lying between them. Written as DNA, the CDR3 is TGTGCCAGCAGCTTGGCCGGGGATACGCAGTATTTT. It translates to CASSLAGDTQYF.

As to this clone: The junction does not match germline at one end; this may be a read error. This chain uses TRBV12-5 with TRBJ2-5; possible D gene TRBD2, 6 bases. This CDR3 contains 12 residues. Germline CDR1 LGHNT, CDR2 FRNRAP. CDR3 protein: CASGLVRLGLDF. CDR3 in DNA: TGTGCTAGTGGTTTGGTACGACTAGGTTTGGACTTC.

CDR3 nucleotides: TGTGCCAGCAGTTTTCGGCAGGGGGTAAAATCGTCCTACGAGCAGTACTTC. Translation gives CASSFRQGVKSSYEQYF. The chain recombines TRBV28 with TRBJ2-7, with 7 bases that match TRBD1. The CDR3 is 17 residues long. Germline assignment: CDR1 MDHEN and CDR2 SYDVKM. V lost 3 bases to trimming and J lost 1 base; unmatched junction nucleotides: 12.

The rearrangement joins TRBV27 to TRBJ1-1, with 9 bases that match TRBD1. This CDR3 is built from 19 residues. The ends lost 2 bases at V and 5 bases at J; junction bases unmatched: 18. Germline V gives CDR1 MNHEY, CDR2 SMNVEV (reference sequence). CDR3 bases: TGTGCCAGCAGTTTAGCCCCGGGACAGGGATATTCGCGGAGAACTGAAGCTTTCTTT. Its translation is CASSLAPGQGYSRRTEAFF.

This clone was counted a single time. The V call is TRBV21-1, the J call TRBJ2-2; the table's D call of TRBD2 was not tested on the DNA. TRBV21-1 is a documented pseudogene. This CDR3 spans 16 amino acids. The CDR3 region has the DNA TGTGCCAGCAGCCCGAAGCGGACTATGGGGACCGGGGAGCTGTTTTTT. Amino acids: CASSPKRTMGTGELFF.

This chain joins TRBV5-1 and TRBJ1-1; D is possibly TRBD1 (5 bases). Per the germline V gene, CDR1 is SGHRS and CDR2 is YFSETQ. Deletions cut 0 bases from V and 4 bases from J, with 13 bases between. The CDR3 is 15 amino acids. CDR3 DNA: TGCGCCAGCAGCTTGGACCCGGGGGGGAGCACTGAAGCTTTCTTT. It encodes CASSLDPGGSTEAFF.

This chain joins TRBV5-1 and TRBJ1-6; 8 nucleotides line up with TRBD1. Per germline, CDR1 SGHRS and CDR2 YFSETQ. CDR3 length: 15 residues. With 0 bases clipped from V and 7 bases from J, the junction kept 3 bases outside the gene matches. CDR3 amino acids: CASSLEDRGNSPLHF. CDR3 nucleotide sequence: TGCGCCAGCAGCTTGGAAGACAGGGGCAATTCACCCCTCCACTTT.

The V gene is TRBV5-6, the J gene TRBJ2-3; unclear D gene. CDR1 is SGHDT and CDR2 is YYEEEE in the germline V gene. The CDR3 sequence is 12 residues long. V was pared by 3 bases and J by 3 bases, with 5 bases between. In DNA, the CDR3 is TGTGCCAGCAGCTCAATGACAGATACGCAGTATTTT. It is translated as CASSSMTDTQYF.

This chain links TRBV5-1 with TRBJ1-4, with 7 bases identical to TRBD1. Germline values: CDR1 SGHRS, CDR2 YFSETQ. The CDR3 length is 15 residues. The junction had 7 bases not matched to a gene; V was cut back by 6 bases and J by 2 bases. CDR3 coding DNA: TGCGCCAGCAAGGCAGGGACAGACACTAATGAAAAACTGTTTTTT. Translating gives CASKAGTDTNEKLFF.

The genes are TRBV6-5 and TRBJ1-1; perhaps TRBD1 as D (5 bases). Germline V gene data show CDR1 as MNHEY and CDR2 as SVGAGI. Trimming removed 0 bases from V and 8 bases from J, with 16 bases in between. This CDR3 is 15 amino acids long. The CDR3 DNA sequence: TGTGCCAGCAGTTACTCGAGGTCCAGGGTCTCCGAAGCTTTCTTT. It codes for CASSYSRSRVSEAFF.

The chain recombines TRBV4-1 with TRBJ2-7; TRBD2 agrees at 9 bases. The V gene's germline CDR1 is MGHRA and CDR2 YSYEKL. The CDR3 is 17 residues long. The ends lost 1 base at V and 4 bases at J; junction bases unmatched: 11. CDR3 coding DNA: TGCGCCAGCAGCCAAGTTGTTTCGGCGGGGGGGCGGTACGAGCAGTACTTC. This sequence encodes CASSQVVSAGGRYEQYF.

This chain connects TRBV18 to TRBJ2-1; the match to TRBD2 covers 11 bases. This CDR3 comprises 14 residues. V shed 3 bases, J shed 7 bases, and the junction held 2 bases outside the gene matches. Germline CDR1 KGHSH, CDR2 LQKENI. CDR3 amino acids: CASSPRLAGNEQFF. In DNA form, the CDR3 reads TGTGCCAGCTCACCGCGACTAGCGGGGAATGAGCAGTTCTTC. The variable domain in full, completed from reference TRBV18 and TRBJ2-1, reads NAGVMQNPRHLVRRRGQEARLRCSPMKGHSHVYWYRQLPEEGLKFMVYLQKENIIDESGMPKERFSAEFPKEGPSILRIQQVVRGDSAAYFCASSPRLAGNEQFFGPGTRLTVL.

Only one count was recorded for this clone. The chain uses TRBV27 and TRBJ2-4; 9 bases line up with TRBD1. Per germline, CDR1 MNHEY and CDR2 SMNVEV (reference sequence). The J segment lost 2 bases and the V segment lost 5 bases, leaving 4 bases of the junction unmatched. The CDR3 covers 15 residues. The CDR3 is CASSRQGGPKNIQYF. The CDR3 coding sequence is TGTGCCAGCAGTAGACAGGGGGGACCCAAAAACATTCAGTACTTC.

The CDR3 sequence is CASSRSPRGMNTEAFF. CDR3 bases: TGCGCCAGCAGTCGCTCCCCCAGGGGGATGAACACTGAAGCTTTCTTT. The rearrangement joins TRBV23-1 to TRBJ1-1; the match to TRBD1 covers 7 bases. TRBV23-1 is classed as an ORF, of uncertain function. This CDR3 contains 16 residues. Trimming cost V 4 bases and J 0 bases; bases outside gene matches: 8.

The chain has TRBV21-1 and TRBJ2-7; the listed D gene, TRBD1, was not tested against the DNA. TRBV21-1 is tagged as a pseudogene. There are 13 residues in the CDR3. The CDR3 bases are TGTGCCAGAAAGTTCGCAGGGGGATGCGAGCAGTACTTC. Translating gives CARKFAGGCEQYF.

This chain connects TRBV2 to TRBJ1-5; D ambiguous. The V end lost 7 bases, the J end lost 5 bases, and 9 bases lay between the germline ends. CDR1 SNHLY and CDR2 FYNNEI come from the germline V gene. There are 12 residues in the CDR3. CDR3 nucleotide sequence: TGTGCCAGCAAGAGGGATGATCAGCCCCAGCATTTT. Encoded protein: CASKRDDQPQHF. The variable domain in full, with the rest retrieved from reference TRBV2 and TRBJ1-5, is EPEVTQTPSHQVTQMGQEVILRCVPISNHLYFYWYRQILGQKVEFLVSFYNNEISEKSEIFDDQFSVERPDGSNFTLKIRSTKLEDSAMYFCASKRDDQPQHFGDGTRLSIL.

As DNA, the CDR3 is TGCAGCGTCGACAGGGGGAAAGGAAATTCACCCCTCCACTTT. It encodes CSVDRGKGNSPLHF. The genes are TRBV29-1 and TRBJ1-6; 9 bases match TRBD1. The CDR3 covers 14 residues. Germline CDR1 reads SQVTM; CDR2 reads ANQGSEA. V was pared by 6 bases and J by 7 bases, with 7 bases of the junction left unmatched.

The rearrangement uses TRBV29-1 and TRBJ2-2; 10 bases are a match to TRBD2. The CDR3 totals 15 residues. With V trimmed by 2 bases and J by 4 bases, 4 bases remained unmatched. Germline CDR1 SQVTM, CDR2 ANQGSEA. CDR3 sequence reads: CSVELAGAVTGELFF. The CDR3 DNA follows: TGCAGCGTTGAACTAGCGGGGGCGGTCACCGGGGAGCTGTTTTTT.

The chain uses TRBV10-3 and TRBJ2-5; tentatively, D is TRBD1 (5 bases). Trimming took 3 bases from V and 2 from J, leaving 7 bases between them. Germline V lookup: CDR1 ENHRY, CDR2 SYGVKD. This CDR3 is built from 13 residues. The DNA of the CDR3 is TGTGCCATCAGTGACGACAGACAAGAGACCCAGTACTTC. The encoded protein is CAISDDRQETQYF.

The chain recombines TRBV6-5 with TRBJ1-5; possibly TRBD1 for D (6 bases). CDR1 and CDR2 from the germline V gene are MNHEY and SVGAGI. The CDR3 is 13 amino acids. V gave up 7 bases and J gave up 5 bases, with 12 bases separating them. CDR3 in amino acids: CASNWGRYQPQHF. The DNA of the CDR3 is TGTGCCAGCAATTGGGGGCGGTATCAGCCCCAGCATTTT.